This T cell receptor (beta chain) was recorded in a study of blood T cells in healthy people across ages. Regarding the study as a whole: Higher diversity and more naive CD4+ cells were features of long-lived donors, compared to aged donors. Observed TCR beta diversity showed a strong correlation with the percentage of naive T cells as measured by flow cytometry. No conclusive comparison of naive versus antigen-experienced cells was possible with unsorted PBMCs.

V lost 4 bases and J lost 9, with 9 bases in between. The CDR3 is 12 residues long. Germline lookup yields CDR1 KGHDR and CDR2 SFDVKD. This clonotype was counted a few times. Its antigen is currently unknown. The use of a sample-barcoded 5' primer and a J-beta primer mix characterized a second PCR of about 7 to 12 cycles. Each of the cDNA molecules was tagged by a template-switch adaptor with 12 random nucleotides. TCRdb analysed the 5' RACE reads with MiXCR anew, one entry per CDR3 protein. The table includes around 1.1 million distinct CDR3 sequences, under 40% detected once. Sequenced: blood. This chain connects TRBV24-1 to TRBJ2-1; no firm D call. This clonotype originated in a man in his late teens or twenties in good health. The DNA of the CDR3 is TGTGCCACCAGTGACGGAACTCTTGAGCAGTTCTTC. Protein: CATSDGTLEQFF.